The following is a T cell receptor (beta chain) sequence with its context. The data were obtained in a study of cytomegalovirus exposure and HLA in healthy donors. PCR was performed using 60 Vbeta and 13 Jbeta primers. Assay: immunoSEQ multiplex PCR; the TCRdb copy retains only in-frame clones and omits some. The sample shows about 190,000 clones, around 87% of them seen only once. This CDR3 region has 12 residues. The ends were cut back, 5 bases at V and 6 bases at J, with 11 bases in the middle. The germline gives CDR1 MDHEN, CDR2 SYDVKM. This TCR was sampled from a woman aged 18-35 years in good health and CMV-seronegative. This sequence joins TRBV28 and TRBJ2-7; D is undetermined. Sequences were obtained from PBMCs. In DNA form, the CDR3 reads TGTGCCAGCAGTCTTCGGGTGGGCGAGCAGTACTTC. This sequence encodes CASSLRVGEQYF.